This T cell receptor (beta chain) was retrieved from a study of T-cell reconstitution after alpha-beta-depleted transplantation in children. Researchers prepared the TCRbeta library using unique molecular identifiers, the study reports. One entry per CDR3 protein results from TCRdb running MiXCR on the PCR reads. The table lists around 480,000 distinct CDR3 sequences, 32% of them singletons. The V segment lost 2 bases and the J segment 9 bases; nucleotides outside the gene matches: 12. The CDR3 has 17 amino acids. Germline V CDR1 and CDR2: SGHDT, YYEEEE. The sequence derives from a human donor who donated a stem cell graft to a child with aplastic anemia. The rearrangement links TRBV5-6 to TRBJ2-1; 12 nucleotides align to TRBD2. This specimen consisted of PBMCs from the stem cell graft donor, obtained from the stem cell graft. As DNA, the CDR3 is TGTGCCAGCAGCTTAAGGTTACTAGCGGGAGGTGAAAGTGAGCAGTTCTTC. It specifies CASSLRLLAGGESEQFF.